The source of this T cell receptor beta chain is a study of persistence of HIV-infected CD4 T cells. The CDR3 spans 14 residues. Between the trimmed V and J ends, which lost 4 bases and 0 bases, there was a span of 10 bases. CDR1 and CDR2 from the germline V gene are SGHKS and YYEKEE (reference sequence). Cells were stimulated with CMV-infected fibroblast lysates at 8 to 10 ug/mL. CD40L/CD69 double-negative CD45RO-high memory CD4+ T cells were collected. Undetectable plasma HIV-1 RNA below 50 copies/mL lasted at least 4 years. PBMCs were depleted of CD8+ T cells before stimulation. In this sample, this clone turned up a few times. Antigen unknown. Sequencing used immunoSEQ version 4 in survey mode. Sequenced by immunoSEQ multiplex PCR; TCRdb stores in-frame clones only, minus some. Counted here are roughly 34,000 clones, 82% occurring once; the ten biggest clones make up 6.4%.

This clonotype was obtained from an adult woman with HIV who was CMV-seropositive. V is TRBV5-5 and J is TRBJ1-1; D gene uncertain. The material sequenced was CD4+ T cells sorted from PBMCs after roughly 18-hour stimulation, taken from a patient who received antiretroviral therapy. The CDR3, as DNA: TGTGCCAGCAGCAGACGGAACATGAACACTGAAGCTTTCTTT. The encoded protein is CASSRRNMNTEAFF.